These 29 T cell receptor beta chains came from one sample sequenced in a study of T cell repertoires in cytomegalovirus infection. What these receptors recognize is not known. TCRdb re-called the reads through MiXCR, storing one row per CDR3 protein. The sample consists of 680,000 or so distinct CDR3 sequences, around a third of them appearing once. Here the sequenced sample was cultured PBMCs, taken from culture after CMV antigen stimulation. Receptor source: a human donor in good health (CMV status not recorded). Some clones in this sample may be carry-over from other donors' samples.

This clonotype was seen more than once but under ten times. This sequence joins TRBV6-1 and TRBJ2-3; no clear D gene. Trimming cost V 7 bases and J 3 bases, with 14 bases left between them. Germline lookup yields CDR1 MNHNS and CDR2 SASEGT. This CDR3 contains 14 residues. CDR3 amino acids: CASIQSPRTDTQYF. CDR3 nucleotide sequence: TGTGCCAGCATTCAGTCCCCCAGGACAGATACGCAGTATTTT.

This clonotype has ten or more counts. The V call is TRBV7-2, the J call TRBJ2-3; perhaps TRBD2 as D (5 bases). The CDR3 runs to 17 residues. Germline V gene data show CDR1 as SGHTA and CDR2 as FQGNSA. V was cut by 5 bases and J by 1 base, with 19 bases left in between. CDR3 in amino acids: CASSLRTSATRTDTQYF. DNA of the CDR3: TGTGCCAGCAGCCTGAGGACTTCCGCGACGCGCACAGATACGCAGTATTTT.

This clonotype was found many times. The chain carries TRBV7-2 and TRBJ1-5; the match to TRBD1 covers 9 bases. CDR1 is SGHTA and CDR2 is FQGNSA in the germline V gene. V was pared by 5 bases and J by 5 bases, with 4 bases of the junction left unmatched. This CDR3 has 14 residues. This chain's CDR3 is CASSRDRDYQPQHF. The CDR3 region has the DNA TGTGCCAGCAGCCGGGACAGGGACTATCAGCCCCAGCATTTT.

The rearrangement links TRBV19 to TRBJ2-4; TRBD1 matches at 8 bases. The germline gives CDR1 LNHDA, CDR2 SQIVND (reference sequence). With V trimmed by 2 bases and J by 8 bases, 5 bases remained unmatched. This CDR3 region has 14 residues. This CDR3 is CASSITYRGDIQYF. The CDR3 bases are TGTGCCAGTAGTATAACATACAGGGGGGACATTCAGTACTTC.

V usage is TRBV12-3 or TRBV12-4 and J usage is TRBJ1-1; weak D call: TRBD1 (6 bases). The V and J ends lost 2 bases and 5 bases respectively, with 18 bases between them. This CDR3 is built from 16 residues. CDR3 nucleotides: TGTGCCAGCAGTTTAAGTGTATTGGGGGGCGGTACTGAAGCTTTCTTT. Protein: CASSLSVLGGGTEAFF.

The chain couples TRBV2 to TRBJ2-1, with D tentatively TRBD2 (6 bases). The germline CDR1 and CDR2 sequences are SNHLY and FYNNEI. V lost 3 bases and J lost 5, with 17 bases in between. The CDR3 totals 16 residues. DNA of the CDR3: TGTGCCAGCAGTGAGCGGGGCCGGGACCGGGACAATGAGCAGTTCTTC. It yields the protein CASSERGRDRDNEQFF.

This chain joins TRBV12-3 or TRBV12-4 and TRBJ1-5; no clear D. V lost 6 bases, J lost 0 bases, and 12 bases lay in between. The CDR3 totals 15 residues. This CDR3 reads CASSLTVNSNQPQHF. CDR3 nucleotides: TGTGCCAGCAGCCTAACGGTGAATAGCAATCAGCCCCAGCATTTT.

In this sample, this clonotype turned up a few times. The chain joins TRBV18 to TRBJ2-2, with D possibly TRBD1 on 5 matching bases. Per the germline V gene, CDR1 is KGHSH and CDR2 is LQKENI. This CDR3 is 18 amino acids long. Between the trimmed V and J ends, which lost 6 bases and 6 bases, there was a span of 26 bases. The DNA for the CDR3 is TGTGCCAGCTCGCCCCCCAATAAGTTTCGGTCACAGGCCGGGGAGCTGTTTTTT. It yields the protein CASSPPNKFRSQAGELFF.

The rearrangement uses TRBV7-2 and TRBJ1-4, with D unclear. Germline CDR1 SGHTA, CDR2 FQGNSA. The V end lost 2 bases, the J end lost 2 bases, and 15 bases lay between the germline ends. The CDR3 consists of 17 residues. DNA of the CDR3: TGTGCCAGCAGCTTAAGTCGTGGGATTTCCACTAATGAAAAACTGTTTTTT. Translation gives CASSLSRGISTNEKLFF.

The chain recombines TRBV7-9 with TRBJ2-7; 7 bases are shared with TRBD2. Germline lookup yields CDR1 SEHNR and CDR2 FQNEAQ (reference sequence). This CDR3 contains 15 residues. V dropped 5 bases and J dropped 3; count of bases not matched to a gene: 10. In DNA, the CDR3 is TGTGCCAGCAGCCCGTTTGGGCGGGGGATCTACGAGCAGTACTTC. The encoded protein is CASSPFGRGIYEQYF.

This clonotype was observed a single time. The chain employs TRBV18 and TRBJ1-6, with TRBD1 as a possible D gene (5 bases). V gave up 3 bases and J gave up 6 bases, with 9 bases separating them. CDR3 length equals 14 residues. Germline assignment: CDR1 KGHSH and CDR2 LQKENI. The CDR3 here is CASSPTDSNSPLHF. The CDR3 nucleotides read TGTGCCAGCTCACCGACTGACAGTAATTCACCCCTCCACTTT.

Details on this clonotype: With a much larger clone just one base away, this may be a read error. The J gene is TRBJ1-2, the V gene TRBV7-2, with 7 bases that match TRBD1. This CDR3 has 14 amino acids. V lost 5 bases and J lost 5; bases outside the gene matches: 8. Per the germline V gene, CDR1 is SGHTA and CDR2 is FQGNSA. CDR3 region: CASSNRDRFYGYTF. The CDR3 nucleotides read TGTGCCAGCAGCAACCGGGACAGATTTTATGGCTACACCTTC.

The chain recombines TRBV6-1 with TRBJ1-1; TRBD1 might be the D (5 bases). Trimming cost V 2 bases and J 1 base, with 11 bases left between them. CDR1 MNHNS and CDR2 SASEGT come from the germline V gene. CDR3 length: 15 amino acids. CDR3 coding DNA: TGTGCCAGCAGTGAAAGCGCAGGGCCGAACACTGAAGCTTTCTTT. Its translation is CASSESAGPNTEAFF.

The J gene is TRBJ2-7, the V gene TRBV4-1, with 10 bases that match TRBD2. Germline V gives CDR1 MGHRA, CDR2 YSYEKL. The CDR3 contains 21 residues. V was pared by 1 base and J by 5 bases, with 23 bases of the junction left unmatched. CDR3 amino acids: CASSQVFATTQREGQSHEQYF. The CDR3 bases are TGCGCCAGCAGCCAAGTCTTTGCCACCACACAGCGGGAGGGCCAAAGCCACGAGCAGTACTTC.

This chain links TRBV5-4 with TRBJ1-4, with a tentative D call TRBD1 (5 bases). Trimming removed 3 bases at V and 8 bases at J, with 14 bases between. The germline V gene encodes CDR1 SGHNT and CDR2 YYREEE (reference sequence). The CDR3 has 14 residues. In DNA, the CDR3 is TGTGCCAGCAGCTCAGACAGTCGGGGCGAAAAACTGTTTTTT. Amino acid sequence: CASSSDSRGEKLFF.

The rearrangement joins TRBV7-2 to TRBJ2-7; D tentatively fits TRBD1 or TRBD2 (6 bases each). CDR3 length: 13 residues. The V gene's germline CDR1 is SGHTA and CDR2 FQGNSA. V was shortened by 5 bases and J by 6 bases, with 14 bases between the two germline ends. This CDR3 reads CASSPPGATEQYF. In nucleotides, the CDR3 is TGTGCCAGCAGCCCCCCGGGGGCGACCGAGCAGTACTTC.

This clonotype showed up just a few times. The rearrangement joins TRBV7-2 to TRBJ1-1; D ambiguous. V lost 9 bases and J 2 bases, leaving 10 bases between the germline ends. The CDR3 length is 12 residues. Germline CDR1 and CDR2: SGHTA and FQGNSA. The CDR3 is CASTGVNTEAFF. The CDR3 nucleotides read TGTGCCAGTACTGGTGTTAACACTGAAGCTTTCTTT.

This clonotype was observed a handful of times. In DNA, the CDR3 is TGTGCCAGCAGCTACCCCCGGTCGGCGGGGCGGGGCAGCTCCTACAATGAGCAGTTCTTC. Encoded protein: CASSYPRSAGRGSSYNEQFF. The chain carries TRBV7-9 and TRBJ2-1; TRBD2 might be the D (6 bases). This CDR3 contains 20 residues. Germline V gene data show CDR1 as SEHNR and CDR2 as FQNEAQ (reference sequence). V lost 4 bases and J lost 0, with 25 bases in between.

This clonotype was found a few times. The genes are TRBV7-2 and TRBJ2-7; D might be TRBD2 (7 bases). Trimming removed 2 bases from V and 0 bases from J, with 14 bases in between. Germline assignment: CDR1 SGHTA and CDR2 FQGNSA. CDR3 length: 16 residues. The CDR3 sequence is CASSLRGGGSSYEQYF. The DNA for the CDR3 is TGTGCCAGCAGCTTAAGGGGGGGGGGGAGCTCCTACGAGCAGTACTTC.

The chain employs TRBV20-1 and TRBJ2-3; possibly TRBD2 for D (7 bases). V lost 3 bases and J lost 2, with 18 bases in between. The CDR3 covers 16 residues. CDR1 and CDR2 from the germline V gene are DFQATT and SNEGSKA (reference sequence). This CDR3 reads CSASPWGGGDTDTQYF. CDR3 nucleotides: TGCAGTGCTAGCCCCTGGGGAGGGGGGGACACAGATACGCAGTATTTT.

This sequence joins TRBV29-1 and TRBJ2-7; TRBD1 or TRBD2 may be the D gene (5 bases each). Germline V gene lookup returns CDR1 SQVTM and CDR2 ANQGSEA. V dropped 5 bases and J dropped 5 bases, with 16 bases sitting between them. The CDR3 covers 13 residues. The CDR3 coding sequence is TGCAGCGTTAGCCGGGGACCTTCACACGAGCAGTACTTC. It specifies CSVSRGPSHEQYF.

This clonotype was detected only a few times. V gene TRBV7-6 combines with J gene TRBJ2-2; 8 bases are a match to TRBD1. Germline CDR1 is SGHVS and CDR2 is FNYEAQ. V shed 3 bases and J 5 bases; nucleotides not matched to a gene: 8. The CDR3 totals 16 residues. CDR3 sequence (DNA): TGTGCCAGCAGCTTTACAGGGGGAATCAAGACCGGGGAGCTGTTTTTT. It specifies CASSFTGGIKTGELFF.

This chain uses TRBV6-1 with TRBJ1-5; the D is unclear. The CDR3 is 13 amino acids. Trimming pared 7 bases from V and 0 bases from J, leaving 7 bases between. The germline CDR1 and CDR2 sequences are MNHNS and SASEGT. DNA of the CDR3: TGTGCCAGCATGTGGGTTAGCAATCAGCCCCAGCATTTT. Amino acids: CASMWVSNQPQHF.

This clonotype was seen a handful of times. The chain couples TRBV7-2 to TRBJ2-1; 10 bases map to TRBD2. Germline V gives CDR1 SGHTA, CDR2 FQGNSA. The CDR3 spans 17 residues. V was clipped by 5 bases and J by 7 bases; unmatched bases: 14. The CDR3, as DNA: TGTGCCAGCAGCAGAGGGCTCGGGACTAGCGTCAAGAATGAGCAGTTCTTC. This encodes CASSRGLGTSVKNEQFF.

This clonotype was seen a handful of times. This chain uses TRBV19 with TRBJ1-2; 7 positions match TRBD1. V trimming: 5 bases; J trimming: 4 bases; junction bases outside the gene matches: 13. The CDR3 loop spans 16 amino acids. From germline, CDR1 is LNHDA and CDR2 SQIVND (reference sequence). The CDR3, as DNA: TGTGCCAGTAGTGCCCAGAGGGACAGACGATTCTATGGCTACACCTTC. It is translated as CASSAQRDRRFYGYTF.

This clonotype was found a few times. The chain has TRBV12-3 or TRBV12-4 and TRBJ2-7, with 8 bases that match TRBD2. This CDR3 is 18 amino acids long. Trimming at V came to 2 bases and at J to 3 bases, leaving 15 bases not matched to a gene. CDR3 residues: CASSLSRGGRGVSYEQYF. The CDR3 DNA sequence: TGTGCCAGCAGTTTATCGCGCGGGGGGCGGGGAGTAAGCTACGAGCAGTACTTC.

This clonotype has ten or more counts. The chain combines TRBV7-2 with TRBJ2-5, with D uncertain. This CDR3 is 13 amino acids long. Trimming shortened V by 5 bases and J by 7 bases, and 14 bases separated the two germline ends. Germline CDR1 reads SGHTA; CDR2 reads FQGNSA. Here the CDR3 DNA reads TGTGCCAGCAGCACAAGGACGGTGGGGACCCAGTACTTC. Amino acid sequence: CASSTRTVGTQYF. The full variable domain, in which reference TRBV7-2 and TRBJ2-5 provide the parts outside the CDR3, is GAGVSQSPSNKVTEKGKDVELRCDPISGHTALYWYRQSLGQGLEFLIYFQGNSAPDKSGLPSDRFSAERTGGSVSTLTIQRTQQEDSAVYLCASSTRTVGTQYFGPGTRLLVL.

A remark on this clonotype: A much larger clone is a single base away; this may be a read error. This chain connects TRBV7-2 to TRBJ2-1, with 8 bases fitting TRBD2. The J segment lost 7 bases and the V segment lost 3 bases, leaving 5 bases of the junction unmatched. The germline V gene encodes CDR1 SGHTA and CDR2 FQGNSA. The CDR3 loop spans 14 amino acids. The CDR3 here is CTSSFSAGVNEQFF. Written as DNA, the CDR3 is TGTACCAGCAGCTTCTCAGCGGGAGTAAATGAGCAGTTCTTC.

V usage is TRBV7-2 and J usage is TRBJ2-4; TRBD1 might be the D (5 bases). This CDR3 has 14 amino acids. Trimming removed 2 bases from V and 8 bases from J, with 13 bases in between. CDR1 SGHTA and CDR2 FQGNSA come from the germline V gene. CDR3 coding DNA: TGTGCCAGCAGCTTAAGGCAGGGCTTAGACATTCAGTACTTC. Protein sequence: CASSLRQGLDIQYF. Using reference TRBV7-2 and TRBJ2-4 for the parts outside the CDR3, the full variable domain is GAGVSQSPSNKVTEKGKDVELRCDPISGHTALYWYRQSLGQGLEFLIYFQGNSAPDKSGLPSDRFSAERTGGSVSTLTIQRTQQEDSAVYLCASSLRQGLDIQYFGAGTRLSVL.